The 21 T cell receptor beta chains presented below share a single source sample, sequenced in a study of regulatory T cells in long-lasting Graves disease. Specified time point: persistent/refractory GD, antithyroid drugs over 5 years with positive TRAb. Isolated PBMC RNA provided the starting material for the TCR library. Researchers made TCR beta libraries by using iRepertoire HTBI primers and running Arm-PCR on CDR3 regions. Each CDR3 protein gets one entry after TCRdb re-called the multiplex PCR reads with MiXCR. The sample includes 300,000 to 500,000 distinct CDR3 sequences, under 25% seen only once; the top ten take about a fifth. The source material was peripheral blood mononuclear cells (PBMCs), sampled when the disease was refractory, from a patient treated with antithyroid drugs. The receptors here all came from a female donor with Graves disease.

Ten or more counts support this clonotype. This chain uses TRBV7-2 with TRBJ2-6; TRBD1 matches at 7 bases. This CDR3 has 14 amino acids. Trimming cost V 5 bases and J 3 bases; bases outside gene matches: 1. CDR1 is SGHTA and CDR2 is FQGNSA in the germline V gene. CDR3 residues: CASSTGDGANVLTF. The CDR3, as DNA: TGTGCCAGCAGCACAGGGGATGGGGCCAACGTCCTGACTTTC. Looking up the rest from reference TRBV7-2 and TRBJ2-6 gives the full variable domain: GAGVSQSPSNKVTEKGKDVELRCDPISGHTALYWYRQSLGQGLEFLIYFQGNSAPDKSGLPSDRFSAERTGGSVSTLTIQRTQQEDSAVYLCASSTGDGANVLTFGAGSRLTVL.

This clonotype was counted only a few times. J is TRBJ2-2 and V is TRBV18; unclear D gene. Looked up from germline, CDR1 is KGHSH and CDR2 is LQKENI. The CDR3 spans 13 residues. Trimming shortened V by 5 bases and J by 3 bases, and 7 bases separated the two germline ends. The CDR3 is CASSSLDTGELFF. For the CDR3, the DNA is TGTGCCAGCTCATCTTTAGACACCGGGGAGCTGTTTTTT.

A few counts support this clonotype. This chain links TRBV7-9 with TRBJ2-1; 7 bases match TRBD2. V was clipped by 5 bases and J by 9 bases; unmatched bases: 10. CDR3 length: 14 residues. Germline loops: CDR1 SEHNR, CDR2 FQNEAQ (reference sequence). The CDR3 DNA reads TGTGCCAGCAGCCAAAAAGGACTAGTAGGTGAGCAGTTCTTC. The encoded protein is CASSQKGLVGEQFF.

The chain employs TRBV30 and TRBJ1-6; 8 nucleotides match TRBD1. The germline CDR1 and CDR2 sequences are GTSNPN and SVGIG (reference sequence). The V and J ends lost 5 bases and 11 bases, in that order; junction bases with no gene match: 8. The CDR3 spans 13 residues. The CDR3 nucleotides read TGTGCCTGGGACAGGGGAGGTACTCCACCCCTCCACTTT. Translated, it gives CAWDRGGTPPLHF.

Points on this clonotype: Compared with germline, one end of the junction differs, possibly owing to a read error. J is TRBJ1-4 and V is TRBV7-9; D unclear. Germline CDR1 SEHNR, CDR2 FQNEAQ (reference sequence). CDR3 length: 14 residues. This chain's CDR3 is CASSLADGGEKLVF. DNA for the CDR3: TGTGCCAGCAGCTTAGCCGACGGCGGTGAAAAACTGGTTTTT.

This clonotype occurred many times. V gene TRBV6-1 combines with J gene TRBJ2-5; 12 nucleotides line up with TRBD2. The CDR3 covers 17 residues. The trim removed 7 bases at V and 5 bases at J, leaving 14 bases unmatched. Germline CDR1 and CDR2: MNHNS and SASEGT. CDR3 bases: TGTGCCAGCAATGCTATAGCCGGACTAGCGGGACGGGAGACCCAGTACTTC. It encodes CASNAIAGLAGRETQYF.

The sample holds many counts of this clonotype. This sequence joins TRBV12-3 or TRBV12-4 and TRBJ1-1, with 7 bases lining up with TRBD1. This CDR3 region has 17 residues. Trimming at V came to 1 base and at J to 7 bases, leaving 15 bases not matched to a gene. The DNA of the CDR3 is TGTGCCAGCAGTTTAGGTGTGGGAGGGACAGTTACCTTTGAAGCTTTCTTT. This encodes CASSLGVGGTVTFEAFF.

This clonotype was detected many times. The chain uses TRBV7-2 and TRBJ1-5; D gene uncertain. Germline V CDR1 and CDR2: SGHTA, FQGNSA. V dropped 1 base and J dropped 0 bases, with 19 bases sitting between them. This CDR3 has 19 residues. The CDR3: CASSLGVPLQIGSNQPQHF. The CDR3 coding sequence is TGTGCCAGCAGCTTAGGTGTACCCCTACAGATTGGTAGCAATCAGCCCCAGCATTTT.

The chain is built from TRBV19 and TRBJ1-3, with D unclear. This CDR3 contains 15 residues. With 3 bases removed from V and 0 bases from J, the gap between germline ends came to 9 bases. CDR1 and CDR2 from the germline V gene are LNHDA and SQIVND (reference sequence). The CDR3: CASSIDGSSGNTIYF. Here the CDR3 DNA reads TGTGCCAGTAGTATCGACGGGTCCTCTGGAAACACCATATATTTT.

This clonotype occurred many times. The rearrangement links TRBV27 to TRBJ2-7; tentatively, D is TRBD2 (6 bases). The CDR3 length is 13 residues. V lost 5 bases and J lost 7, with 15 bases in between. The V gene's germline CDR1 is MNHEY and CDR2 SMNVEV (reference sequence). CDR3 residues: CASSPGPGREQYF. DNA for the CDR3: TGTGCCAGCAGTCCGGGACCAGGGAGGGAGCAGTACTTC.

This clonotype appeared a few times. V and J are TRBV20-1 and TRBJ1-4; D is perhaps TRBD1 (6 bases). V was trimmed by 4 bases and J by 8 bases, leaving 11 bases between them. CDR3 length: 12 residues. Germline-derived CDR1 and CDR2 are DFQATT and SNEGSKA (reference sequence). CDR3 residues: CSATTGLEKLFF. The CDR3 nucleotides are TGCAGTGCTACGACAGGTCTGGAAAAACTGTTTTTT.

The CDR3 DNA sequence: TGTGCCAGCAGTCCCGGCGGGAGGACAGATACGCAGTATTTT. Its translation: CASSPGGRTDTQYF. The chain recombines TRBV12-3 or TRBV12-4 with TRBJ2-3, with 8 bases lining up with TRBD2. The ends lost 5 bases at V and 3 bases at J; junction bases unmatched: 4. The CDR3 has 14 amino acids.

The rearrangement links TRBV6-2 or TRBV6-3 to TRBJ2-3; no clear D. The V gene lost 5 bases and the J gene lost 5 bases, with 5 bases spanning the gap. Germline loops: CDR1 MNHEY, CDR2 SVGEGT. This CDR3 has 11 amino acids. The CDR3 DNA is TGTGCCAGCAGTCAACAAGATACGCAGTATTTT. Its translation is CASSQQDTQYF.

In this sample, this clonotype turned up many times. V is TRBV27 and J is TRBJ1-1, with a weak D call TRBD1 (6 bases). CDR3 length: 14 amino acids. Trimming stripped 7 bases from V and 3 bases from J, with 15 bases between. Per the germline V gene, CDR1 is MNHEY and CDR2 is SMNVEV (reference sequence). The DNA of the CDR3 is TGTGCCAGCACCCTGGGGGGGGCAGACACTGAAGCTTTCTTT. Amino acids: CASTLGGADTEAFF.

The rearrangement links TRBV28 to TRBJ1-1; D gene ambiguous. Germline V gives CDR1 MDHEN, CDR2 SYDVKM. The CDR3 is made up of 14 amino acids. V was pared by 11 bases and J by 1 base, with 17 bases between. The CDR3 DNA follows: TGTGCCTCTAGGGTTTACCTCACGAACACTGAAGCTTTCTTT. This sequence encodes CASRVYLTNTEAFF.

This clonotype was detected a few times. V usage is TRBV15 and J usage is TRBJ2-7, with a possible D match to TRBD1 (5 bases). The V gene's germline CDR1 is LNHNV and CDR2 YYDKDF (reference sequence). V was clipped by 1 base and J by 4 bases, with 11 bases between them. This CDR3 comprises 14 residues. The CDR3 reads CATSRGTQGYEQYF. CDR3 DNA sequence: TGTGCCACCAGCAGAGGAACGCAGGGTTACGAGCAGTACTTC. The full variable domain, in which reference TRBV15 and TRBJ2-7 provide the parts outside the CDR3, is DAMVIQNPRYQVTQFGKPVTLSCSQTLNHNVMYWYQQKSSQAPKLLFHYYDKDFNNEADTPDNFQSRRPNTSFCFLDIRSPGLGDTAMYLCATSRGTQGYEQYFGPGTRLTVT.

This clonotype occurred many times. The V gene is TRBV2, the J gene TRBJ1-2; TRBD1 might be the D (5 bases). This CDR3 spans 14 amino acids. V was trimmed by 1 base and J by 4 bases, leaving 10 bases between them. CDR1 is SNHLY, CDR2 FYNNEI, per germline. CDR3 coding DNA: TGTGCCAGCAGTGAAGGGGGCGGGGGCTATGGCTACACCTTC. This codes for CASSEGGGGYGYTF.

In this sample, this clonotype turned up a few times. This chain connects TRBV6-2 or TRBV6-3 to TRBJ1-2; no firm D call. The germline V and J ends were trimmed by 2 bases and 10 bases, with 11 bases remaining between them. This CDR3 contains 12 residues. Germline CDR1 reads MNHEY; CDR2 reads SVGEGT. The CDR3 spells CASSYPTPDYTF. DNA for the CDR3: TGTGCCAGCAGTTACCCGACGCCCGACTACACCTTC.

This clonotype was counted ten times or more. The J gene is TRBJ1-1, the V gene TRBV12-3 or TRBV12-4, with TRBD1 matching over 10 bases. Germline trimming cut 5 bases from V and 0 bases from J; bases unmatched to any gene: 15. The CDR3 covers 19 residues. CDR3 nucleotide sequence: TGTGCCAGCAGTCTTGATCCGGGACAGGGGTACCGAATGAACACTGAAGCTTTCTTT. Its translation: CASSLDPGQGYRMNTEAFF.

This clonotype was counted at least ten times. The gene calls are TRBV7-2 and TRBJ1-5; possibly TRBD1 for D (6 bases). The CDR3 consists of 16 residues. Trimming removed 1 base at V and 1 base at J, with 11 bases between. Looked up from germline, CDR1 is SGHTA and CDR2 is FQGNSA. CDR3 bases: TGTGCCAGCAGCTTAGTTGGGGGCGAAAGCAATCAGCCCCAGCATTTT. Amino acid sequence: CASSLVGGESNQPQHF.

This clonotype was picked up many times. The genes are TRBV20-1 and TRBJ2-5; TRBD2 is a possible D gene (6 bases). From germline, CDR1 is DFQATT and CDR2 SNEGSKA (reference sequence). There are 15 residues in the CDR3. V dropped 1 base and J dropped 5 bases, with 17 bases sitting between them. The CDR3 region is CSARAIRGSKETQYF. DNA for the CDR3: TGCAGTGCTAGAGCGATCCGGGGGAGTAAGGAGACCCAGTACTTC.